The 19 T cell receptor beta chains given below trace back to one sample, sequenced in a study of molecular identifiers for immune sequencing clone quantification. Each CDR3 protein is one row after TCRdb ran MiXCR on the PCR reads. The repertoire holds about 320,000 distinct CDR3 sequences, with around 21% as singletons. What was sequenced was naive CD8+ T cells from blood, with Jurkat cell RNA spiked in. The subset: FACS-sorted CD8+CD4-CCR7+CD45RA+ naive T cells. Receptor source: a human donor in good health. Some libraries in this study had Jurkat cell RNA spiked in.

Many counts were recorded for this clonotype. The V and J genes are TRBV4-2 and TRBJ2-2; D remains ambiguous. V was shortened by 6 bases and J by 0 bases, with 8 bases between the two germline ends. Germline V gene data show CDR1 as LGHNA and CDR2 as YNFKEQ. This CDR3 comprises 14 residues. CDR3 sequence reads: CASSFSTNTGELFF. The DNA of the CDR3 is TGTGCCAGCAGTTTCAGCACGAACACCGGGGAGCTGTTTTTT.

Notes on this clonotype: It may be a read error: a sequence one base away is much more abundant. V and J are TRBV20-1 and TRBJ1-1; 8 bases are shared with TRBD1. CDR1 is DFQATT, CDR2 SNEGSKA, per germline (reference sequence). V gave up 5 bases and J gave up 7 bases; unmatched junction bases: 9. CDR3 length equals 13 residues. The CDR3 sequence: CSAGGRRGLEAFF. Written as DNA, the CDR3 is TGCAGTGCTGGAGGGCGCAGGGGGCTTGAAGCTTTCTTT.

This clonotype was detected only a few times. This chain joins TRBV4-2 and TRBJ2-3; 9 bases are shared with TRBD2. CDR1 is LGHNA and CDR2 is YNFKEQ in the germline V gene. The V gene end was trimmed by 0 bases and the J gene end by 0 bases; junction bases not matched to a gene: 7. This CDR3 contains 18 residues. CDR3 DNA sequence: TGTGCCAGCAGCCAAGATACCGCTAGCGGGATAAGCACAGATACGCAGTATTTT. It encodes CASSQDTASGISTDTQYF.

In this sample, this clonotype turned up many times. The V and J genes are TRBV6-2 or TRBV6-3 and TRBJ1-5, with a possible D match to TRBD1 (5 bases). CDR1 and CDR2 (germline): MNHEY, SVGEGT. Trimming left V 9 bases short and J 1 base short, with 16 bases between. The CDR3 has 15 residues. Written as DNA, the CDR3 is TGTGCCAGTAGGGGAATCATGCAAAGCAATCAGCCCCAGCATTTT. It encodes CASRGIMQSNQPQHF.

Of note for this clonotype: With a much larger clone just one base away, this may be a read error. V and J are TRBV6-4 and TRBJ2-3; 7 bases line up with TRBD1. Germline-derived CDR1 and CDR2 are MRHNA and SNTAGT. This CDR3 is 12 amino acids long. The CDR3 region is CASSDPGGTQDF. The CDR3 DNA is TGTGCCAGCAGTGACCCAGGGGGTACGCAGGATTTT.

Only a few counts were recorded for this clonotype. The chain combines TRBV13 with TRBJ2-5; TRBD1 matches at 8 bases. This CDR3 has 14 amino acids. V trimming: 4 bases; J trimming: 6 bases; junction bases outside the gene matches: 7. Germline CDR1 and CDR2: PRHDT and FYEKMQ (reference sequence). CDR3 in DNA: TGTGCCAGCAGCTCAAGGACAGGGCCAAAGACCCAGTACTTC. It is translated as CASSSRTGPKTQYF.

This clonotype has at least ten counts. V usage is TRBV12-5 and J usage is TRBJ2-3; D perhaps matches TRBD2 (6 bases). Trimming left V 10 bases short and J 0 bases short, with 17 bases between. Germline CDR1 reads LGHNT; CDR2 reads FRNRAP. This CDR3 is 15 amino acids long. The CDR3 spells CANQKAGSSTDTQYF. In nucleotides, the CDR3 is TGTGCTAACCAAAAGGCGGGATCTAGCACAGATACGCAGTATTTT.

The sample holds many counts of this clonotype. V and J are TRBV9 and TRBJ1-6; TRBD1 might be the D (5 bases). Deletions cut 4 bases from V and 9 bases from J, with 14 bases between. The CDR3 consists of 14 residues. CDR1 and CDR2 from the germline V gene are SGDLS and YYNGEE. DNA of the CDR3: TGTGCCAGCAGCCCCGGGGGGGGATTTTCACCCCTCCACTTT. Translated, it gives CASSPGGGFSPLHF.

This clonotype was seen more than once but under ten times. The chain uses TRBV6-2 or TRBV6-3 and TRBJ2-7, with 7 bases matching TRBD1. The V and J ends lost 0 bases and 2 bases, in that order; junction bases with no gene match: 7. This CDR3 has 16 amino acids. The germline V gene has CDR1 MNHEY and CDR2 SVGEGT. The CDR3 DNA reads TGTGCCAGCAGTTACTCGACGAGACAGGGTACCTACGAGCAGTACTTC. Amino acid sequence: CASSYSTRQGTYEQYF.

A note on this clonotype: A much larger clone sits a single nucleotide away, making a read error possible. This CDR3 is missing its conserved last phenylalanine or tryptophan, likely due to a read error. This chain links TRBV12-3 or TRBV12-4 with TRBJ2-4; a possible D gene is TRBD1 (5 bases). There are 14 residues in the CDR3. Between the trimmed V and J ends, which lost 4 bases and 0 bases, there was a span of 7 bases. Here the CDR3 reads CASSSQGAKNIQYL. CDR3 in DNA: TGTGCCAGCAGTTCTCAGGGAGCCAAAAACATTCAGTACCTC.

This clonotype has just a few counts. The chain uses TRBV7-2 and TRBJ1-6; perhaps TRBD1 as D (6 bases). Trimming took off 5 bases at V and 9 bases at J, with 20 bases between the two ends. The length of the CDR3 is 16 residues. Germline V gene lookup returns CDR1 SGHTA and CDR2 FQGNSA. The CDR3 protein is CASSPSQGHGGSPLHF. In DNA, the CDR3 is TGTGCCAGCAGCCCCTCTCAGGGGCATGGGGGTTCACCCCTCCACTTT.

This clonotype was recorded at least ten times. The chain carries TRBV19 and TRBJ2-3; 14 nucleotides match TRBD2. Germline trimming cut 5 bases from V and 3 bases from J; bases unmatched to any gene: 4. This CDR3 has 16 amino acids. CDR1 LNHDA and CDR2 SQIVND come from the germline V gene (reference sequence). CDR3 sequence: CASSLGTSGGTDTQYF. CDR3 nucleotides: TGTGCCAGTAGTCTGGGGACTAGCGGGGGAACAGATACGCAGTATTTT.

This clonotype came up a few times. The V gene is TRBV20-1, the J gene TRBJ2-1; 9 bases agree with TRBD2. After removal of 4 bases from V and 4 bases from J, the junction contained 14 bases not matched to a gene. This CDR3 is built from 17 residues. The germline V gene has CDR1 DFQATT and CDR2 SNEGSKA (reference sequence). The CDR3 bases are TGCAGTGCTACCCCAGAAAGCCTAGCGGGATTATACAATGAGCAGTTCTTC. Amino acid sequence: CSATPESLAGLYNEQFF.

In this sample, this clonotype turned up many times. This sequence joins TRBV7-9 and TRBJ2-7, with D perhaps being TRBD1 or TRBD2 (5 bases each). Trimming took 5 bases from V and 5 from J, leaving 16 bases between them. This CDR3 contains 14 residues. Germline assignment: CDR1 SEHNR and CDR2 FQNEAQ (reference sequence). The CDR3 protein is CASSPSGRPDEQYF. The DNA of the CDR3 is TGTGCCAGCAGCCCGTCGGGACGTCCGGACGAGCAGTACTTC.

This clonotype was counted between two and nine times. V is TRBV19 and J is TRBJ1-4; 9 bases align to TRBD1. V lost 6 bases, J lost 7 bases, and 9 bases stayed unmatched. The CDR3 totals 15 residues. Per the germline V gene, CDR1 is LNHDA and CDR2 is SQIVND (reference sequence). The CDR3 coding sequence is TGTGCCAGTAGGCCTCCGGGACAGGGACGTGAAAAACTGTTTTTT. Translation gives CASRPPGQGREKLFF. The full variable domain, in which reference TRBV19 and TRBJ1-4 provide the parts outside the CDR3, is DGGITQSPKYLFRKEGQNVTLSCEQNLNHDAMYWYRQDPGQGLRLIYYSQIVNDFQKGDIAEGYSVSREKKESFPLTVTSAQKNPTAFYLCASRPPGQGREKLFFGSGTQLSVL.

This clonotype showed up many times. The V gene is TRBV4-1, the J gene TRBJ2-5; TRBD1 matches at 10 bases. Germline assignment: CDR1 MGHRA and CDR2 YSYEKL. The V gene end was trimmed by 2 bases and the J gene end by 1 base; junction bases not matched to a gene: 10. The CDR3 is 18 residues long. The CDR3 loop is CASSQRSPGQGFQETQYF. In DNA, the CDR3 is TGCGCCAGCAGCCAACGTAGTCCGGGACAGGGGTTCCAAGAGACCCAGTACTTC.

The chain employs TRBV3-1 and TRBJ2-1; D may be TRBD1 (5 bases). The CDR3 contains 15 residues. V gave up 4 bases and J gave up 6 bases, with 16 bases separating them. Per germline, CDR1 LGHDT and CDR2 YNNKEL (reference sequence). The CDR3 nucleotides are TGTGCCAGCAGCCCCCAATATGACAGAGGCAATGAGCAGTTCTTC. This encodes CASSPQYDRGNEQFF.

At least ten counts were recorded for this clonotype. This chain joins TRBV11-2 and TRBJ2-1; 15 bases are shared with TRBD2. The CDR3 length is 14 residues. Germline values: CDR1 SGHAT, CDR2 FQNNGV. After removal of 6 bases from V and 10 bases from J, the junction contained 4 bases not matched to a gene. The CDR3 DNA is TGTGCCAGCAGGGGACTAGCGGGAGGCGAGGAGCAGTTCTTC. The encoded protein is CASRGLAGGEEQFF.

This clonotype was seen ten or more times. This CDR3 is CSVSQSGELFF. CDR3 in DNA: TGCAGCGTGAGCCAGTCCGGGGAGCTGTTTTTT. The rearrangement uses TRBV29-1 and TRBJ2-2; the D is unclear. Germline V CDR1 and CDR2: SQVTM, ANQGSEA. Trimming cost V 6 bases and J 6 bases, with 8 bases left between them. The CDR3 length is 11 residues.